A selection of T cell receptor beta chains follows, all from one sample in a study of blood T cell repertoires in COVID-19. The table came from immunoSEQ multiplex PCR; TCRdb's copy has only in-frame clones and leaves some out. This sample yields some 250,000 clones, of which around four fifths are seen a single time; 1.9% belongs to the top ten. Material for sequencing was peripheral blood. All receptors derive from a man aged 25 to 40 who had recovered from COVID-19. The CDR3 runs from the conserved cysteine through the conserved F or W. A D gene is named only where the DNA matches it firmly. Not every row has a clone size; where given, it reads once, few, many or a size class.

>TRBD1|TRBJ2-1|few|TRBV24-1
CATSDSPGQGTPQEFF
TGTGCCACCAGTGATTCGCCGGGACAGGGGACTCCCCAGGAGTTCTTC
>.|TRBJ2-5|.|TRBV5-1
CASRLGVSQEMKETQYF
TGCGCCAGCAGATTGGGCGTTTCACAGGAAATGAAAGAGACCCAGTACTTC
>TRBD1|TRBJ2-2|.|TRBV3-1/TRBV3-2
CASSRPGQITGELFF
TGTGCCAGCAGCCGACCGGGACAGATCACCGGGGAGCTGTTTTTT
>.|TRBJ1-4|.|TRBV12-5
CASGSAGGTNEKLFF
TGTGCTAGTGGTAGCGCGGGGGGGACTAATGAAAAACTGTTTTTT
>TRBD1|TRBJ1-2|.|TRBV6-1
CASSEAGQIYGYTF
TGTGCCAGCAGTGAAGCGGGACAGATCTATGGCTACACCTTC
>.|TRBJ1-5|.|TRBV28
CASSLQARLSQPQHF
TGTGCCAGCAGCCTCCAGGCCCGCTTGAGTCAGCCCCAGCATTTT
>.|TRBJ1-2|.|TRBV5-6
CASSSQQGSYGYTF
TGTGCCAGCAGCTCCCAGCAGGGGTCCTATGGCTACACCTTC
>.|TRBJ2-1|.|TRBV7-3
CASSLLQHSEQFF
TGTGCCAGCAGCTTATTACAGCATAGTGAGCAGTTCTTC
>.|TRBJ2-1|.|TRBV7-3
CASSHDGGSQREQFF
TGTGCCAGCAGCCACGACGGGGGTTCTCAGCGAGAGCAGTTCTTC
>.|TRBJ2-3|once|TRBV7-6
CASSLAPQAGTDTQYF
TGTGCCAGCAGCTTAGCGCCGCAGGCTGGGACAGATACGCAGTATTTT
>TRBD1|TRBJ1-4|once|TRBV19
CASNRQGATNEKLFF
TGTGCCAGTAACCGACAGGGCGCGACTAATGAAAAACTGTTTTTT
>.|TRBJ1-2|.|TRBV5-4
CASSLDRAGGYTF
TGTGCCAGCAGCTTGGACAGGGCGGGTGGCTACACCTTC
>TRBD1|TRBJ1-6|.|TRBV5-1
CASSLYGGGVGGNSPLHF
TGCGCCAGCAGCTTGTACGGAGGGGGCGTTGGCGGTAATTCACCCCTCCACTTT
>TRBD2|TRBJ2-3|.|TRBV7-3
CASSKNQAGGRNTQYF
TGTGCCAGCAGCAAAAACCAGGCGGGGGGGCGTAATACGCAGTATTTT
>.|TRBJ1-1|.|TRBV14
CASSQDRGVYTEAFF
TGTGCCAGCAGCCAAGATCGGGGGGTGTACACTGAAGCTTTCTTT
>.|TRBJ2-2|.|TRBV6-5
CASSRLTTITGELFF
TGTGCCAGCAGTCGTCTTACAACTATCACCGGGGAGCTGTTTTTT
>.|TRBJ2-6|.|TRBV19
CASSIGGAILVSGANVLTF
TGTGCCAGTAGTATTGGAGGGGCTATTCTTGTCTCTGGGGCCAACGTCCTGACTTTC
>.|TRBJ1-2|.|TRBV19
CASSQGWDGYTF
TGTGCCAGTAGTCAGGGCTGGGATGGCTACACCTTC
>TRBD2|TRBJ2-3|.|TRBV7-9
CASSADLAGLGRDTQYF
TGTGCCAGCAGCGCTGATTTAGCGGGGCTGGGGAGGGATACGCAGTATTTT
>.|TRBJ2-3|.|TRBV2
CASSRGGVQADTQYF
TGTGCCAGCAGTAGGGGCGGGGTGCAGGCAGATACGCAGTATTTT
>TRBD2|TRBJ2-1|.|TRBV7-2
CASSLGGTRGTEQFF
TGTGCCAGCAGCTTAGGGGGGACTAGAGGAACTGAGCAGTTCTTC
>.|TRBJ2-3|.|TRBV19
CASSIDLRDTQYF
TGTGCCAGTAGTATAGATCTTAGAGATACGCAGTATTTT
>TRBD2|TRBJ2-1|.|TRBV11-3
CASGSGGAGEQFF
TGTGCCAGCGGTAGCGGGGGGGCCGGTGAGCAGTTCTTC
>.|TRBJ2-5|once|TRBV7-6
CASSSDAFLGPQTQYF
TGTGCCAGCAGCTCCGACGCCTTTTTGGGCCCTCAGACCCAGTACTTC
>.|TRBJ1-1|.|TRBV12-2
CASRPLRSNNTEAFF
TGTGCAAGTCGCCCCCTCAGGTCGAACAACACTGAAGCTTTCTTT
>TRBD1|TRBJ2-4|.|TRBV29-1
CSCLGQGVENIQYF
TGCTCGTGCCTGGGACAGGGTGTGGAAAACATTCAGTACTTC
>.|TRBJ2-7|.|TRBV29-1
CSVEITVSGEQYF
TGCAGCGTTGAAATAACCGTTTCGGGAGAGCAGTACTTC
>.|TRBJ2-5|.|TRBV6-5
CALGEGLKTQYF
TGTGCCCTCGGCGAGGGACTGAAGACCCAGTACTTC
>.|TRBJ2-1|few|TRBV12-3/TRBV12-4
CASTRQEYNEQFF
TGTGCCAGCACCAGACAGGAGTACAATGAGCAGTTCTTC
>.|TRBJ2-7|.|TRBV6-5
CASSHGSSYEQYF
TGTGCCAGCAGCCACGGGAGCTCCTACGAGCAGTACTTC
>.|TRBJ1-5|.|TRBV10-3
CATWAEDQPQHF
TGTGCCACCTGGGCGGAGGATCAGCCCCAGCATTTT
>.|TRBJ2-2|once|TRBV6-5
CASLLVEELFF
TGTGCCAGCTTACTGGTAGAGGAGCTGTTTTTT
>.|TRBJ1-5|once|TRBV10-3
CAISESLGASQPQHF
TGTGCCATCAGTGAGTCGTTGGGGGCTAGTCAGCCCCAGCATTTT